The T cell receptor beta chain described here comes from a study of cytomegalovirus exposure and HLA in healthy donors. Study as a whole: In an early release, HLA-typed donors contributed about 79 million unique TCR sequences. Study findings and constraints: The study dropped some indistinguishable V segments, TRBV6-2 and TRBV6-3 among them. Among TCR sequences, most were rare, though some public TCRs appeared in many donors. Analyzed later, most CMV-associated TCR beta chains appeared HLA-restricted.

This clone turned up a few times. Antigen specificity is unknown. Germline V gives CDR1 SGDLS, CDR2 YYNGEE. This CDR3 is 16 amino acids long. V lost 0 bases, J lost 4 bases, and 7 bases stayed unmatched. With 60 Vbeta and 13 Jbeta primers, the PCR was carried out. Produced via immunoSEQ multiplex PCR; TCRdb's table is partial and in-frame only. The repertoire holds roughly 120,000 clones, with about 75% as singletons. The sample consisted of PBMCs. The J gene is TRBJ2-5, the V gene TRBV9, with 9 bases that match TRBD1. The sequence was collected from a man aged 55 to 70 in good health and CMV-seropositive. The chain's CDR3 is CASSVASQGAGETQYF. The CDR3 DNA reads as TGTGCCAGCAGCGTAGCTTCACAGGGGGCAGGAGAGACCCAGTACTTC.